The rows below give T cell receptor beta chains drawn from one sample of a study of T cells in Graves' hyperthyroidism and ophthalmopathy. One entry per CDR3 protein results from TCRdb running MiXCR on the multiplex PCR reads. The repertoire holds over 500,000 distinct CDR3 sequences, with 15% to 20% as singletons. Sequencing used blood. These receptors were obtained from a woman younger than 30 with Graves' ophthalmopathy. The CDR3 runs from the conserved cysteine through the conserved F or W. Each record gives: V gene, J gene, clone size, D gene, CDR3 protein, CDR3 DNA. A D gene is named only where the DNA matches it firmly. Clone size is stated in some rows and not others, as once, few, many or a class when expanded.

TRBV5-1,TRBJ2-1,-,TRBD1,CASRKGQGIGNEQFF,TGCGCCAGCAGGAAGGGACAGGGGATTGGCAATGAGCAGTTCTTC
TRBV14,TRBJ1-2,few,TRBD1,CASRATGQVNYGYTF,TGTGCCAGCAGAGCAACAGGACAGGTTAACTATGGCTACACCTTC
TRBV3-1,TRBJ2-3,few,-,CASSQGNGGYTDTQYF,TGTGCCAGCAGCCAAGGTAACGGGGGATACACAGATACGCAGTATTTT
TRBV10-3,TRBJ2-5,few,TRBD2,CAISAPGLAGGLGETQYF,TGTGCCATCAGTGCCCCGGGACTAGCGGGAGGGCTGGGAGAGACCCAGTACTTC
TRBV7-2,TRBJ2-7,many,-,CASSLLQGPSYEQYF,TGTGCCAGCAGCTTATTGCAGGGGCCCTCCTACGAGCAGTACTTC
TRBV14,TRBJ2-5,few,-,CASSQVPRQRQETQYF,TGTGCCAGCAGCCAGGTTCCGAGACAGCGTCAAGAGACCCAGTACTTC
TRBV5-4,TRBJ1-6,-,-,CASSTGANSPLHF,TGTGCCAGCAGCACGGGGGCTAATTCACCCCTCCACTTT
TRBV4-2,TRBJ2-1,few,-,CASSQDRTGSYNEQFF,TGTGCCAGCAGCCAAGATAGGACGGGATCATACAACGAGCAGTTCTTC
TRBV28,TRBJ1-1,many,-,CASRQMNTEAFF,TGTGCCAGCAGACAGATGAACACTGAAGCTTTCTTT
TRBV2,TRBJ1-2,many,-,CASLEQRFNYGYTF,TGTGCCAGTTTGGAACAGAGGTTCAACTATGGCTACACCTTC
TRBV10-2,TRBJ2-6,-,-,CASSEFSSSRANVLTF,TGCGCCAGCAGTGAGTTCTCGAGCTCTAGGGCCAACGTCCTGACTTTC
TRBV27,TRBJ1-5,few,TRBD1,CASSWTGGEWRNQPQHF,TGTGCCAGCAGTTGGACAGGGGGCGAGTGGCGCAATCAGCCCCAGCATTTT
TRBV7-9,TRBJ2-1,many,-,CASSSLAGSEQFF,TGTGCCAGCAGCTCCCTCGCGGGGAGTGAGCAGTTCTTC
TRBV9,TRBJ2-7,many,-,CASSYRTATEQYF,TGTGCCAGCAGCTACCGGACAGCCACCGAGCAGTACTTC
TRBV4-1,TRBJ2-7,-,-,CASSPEGGDPYEQYF,TGCGCCAGCAGCCCCGAGGGAGGAGATCCCTACGAGCAGTACTTC
TRBV11-2,TRBJ1-2,many,-,CASNPTEAQNYGYTF,TGTGCCAGTAATCCGACAGAAGCCCAAAACTATGGCTACACCTTC
TRBV11-2,TRBJ1-2,-,-,CASSTVSQLYGYTF,TGTGCCAGTAGTACCGTTTCCCAACTCTATGGCTACACCTTC
TRBV12-3/TRBV12-4,TRBJ1-5,few,-,CASREVSNQPQHF,TGTGCCAGCAGGGAAGTTAGCAATCAGCCCCAGCATTTT
TRBV11-2,TRBJ2-3,many,-,CASSLYRTDTQYF,TGTGCCAGCAGCTTATATCGCACAGATACGCAGTATTTT
TRBV7-6,TRBJ1-1,many,TRBD1,CASSDRVTEAFF,TGTGCCAGCAGCGACAGGGTCACTGAAGCTTTCTTT
TRBV5-1,TRBJ1-2,many,-,CASSLTGGDGYTF,TGTGCCAGCAGTTTGACCGGGGGCGATGGCTACACCTTC
TRBV3-1,TRBJ1-1,many,TRBD1,CASSQNRGLNTEAFF,TGTGCCAGCAGCCAAAACAGGGGTCTGAACACTGAAGCTTTCTTT
TRBV2,TRBJ2-2,many,TRBD2,CASSALVAGGNTGELFF,TGTGCCAGCAGTGCCCTTGTAGCGGGGGGGAACACCGGGGAGCTGTTTTTT
TRBV4-2,TRBJ2-7,many,-,CASSPLTGFDEQYF,TGTGCCAGCAGCCCCCTGACGGGATTTGACGAGCAGTACTTC
TRBV28,TRBJ2-5,once,-,CASSFNAGGVLAETQYF,TGTGCCAGCAGTTTTAACGCAGGGGGGGTCCTGGCAGAGACCCAGTACTTC
TRBV7-9,TRBJ1-6,-,-,CASSLGTGKWGLYNSPLHF,TGTGCCAGCAGCTTAGGCACAGGCAAATGGGGCCTTTATAATTCACCCCTCCACTTT
TRBV12-5,TRBJ1-1,many,-,CASGLVLGRALGQNTEAFF,TGTGCTAGTGGTTTGGTACTGGGCAGGGCCCTCGGCCAGAACACTGAAGCTTTCTTT
TRBV28,TRBJ1-4,few,-,CASSLFSITTNEKLFF,TGTGCCAGCAGTTTATTCAGCATAACAACTAATGAAAAACTGTTTTTT
TRBV15,TRBJ1-2,few,-,CATSREGASSYGYTF,TGTGCCACCAGCAGAGAAGGGGCATCTTCCTATGGCTACACCTTC
TRBV9,TRBJ2-7,few,TRBD1,CASSEGTGDREQYF,TGTGCCAGCAGCGAGGGGACAGGGGACCGCGAGCAGTACTTC
TRBV6-2/TRBV6-3,TRBJ2-3,-,-,CASKPGFSTDTQYF,TGTGCCAGCAAACCCGGATTCTCCACAGATACGCAGTATTTT
TRBV3-1,TRBJ1-1,many,-,CASSPRYGAAMNTEAFF,TGTGCCAGCAGCCCCCGTTACGGGGCGGCAATGAACACTGAAGCTTTCTTT
TRBV20-1,TRBJ2-7,many,TRBD1,CSARDRTGKSYEQYF,TGCAGTGCTAGAGACCGGACAGGGAAATCCTACGAGCAGTACTTC
TRBV28,TRBJ2-1,many,TRBD2,CASSSGGRIRHEQFF,TGTGCCAGCAGTTCTGGCGGGAGAATACGCCATGAGCAGTTCTTC
TRBV5-4,TRBJ2-5,-,TRBD1,CASSWTGLGQETQYF,TGTGCCAGCAGCTGGACAGGGTTGGGTCAAGAGACCCAGTACTTC
TRBV7-2,TRBJ2-1,many,TRBD2,CASSPITSGRIDEQFF,TGTGCCAGCAGCCCGATAACTAGCGGGAGGATCGATGAGCAGTTCTTC
TRBV6-2/TRBV6-3,TRBJ1-1,many,-,CASSYGSEAFF,TGTGCCAGCAGTTACGGTAGTGAAGCTTTCTTT
TRBV5-1,TRBJ2-5,-,TRBD2,CASSFAGEETQYF,TGCGCCAGCAGCTTCGCGGGAGAAGAGACCCAGTACTTC
TRBV7-6,TRBJ2-3,-,-,CASSLQIWQDQDTQYF,TGTGCCAGCAGCCTGCAGATATGGCAGGATCAGGATACGCAGTATTTT
TRBV7-2,TRBJ2-6,many,-,CASSLGSWRKPSGANVLTF,TGTGCCAGCAGCTTAGGGTCTTGGAGAAAACCCTCTGGGGCCAACGTCCTGACTTTC
TRBV11-2,TRBJ2-5,many,-,CASSPRDPARETQYF,TGTGCCAGCAGTCCGAGGGACCCGGCACGGGAGACCCAGTACTTC
TRBV25-1,TRBJ1-1,-,-,CASSVVHTGEAFF,TGTGCCAGCAGTGTGGTTCACACTGGGGAAGCTTTCTTT